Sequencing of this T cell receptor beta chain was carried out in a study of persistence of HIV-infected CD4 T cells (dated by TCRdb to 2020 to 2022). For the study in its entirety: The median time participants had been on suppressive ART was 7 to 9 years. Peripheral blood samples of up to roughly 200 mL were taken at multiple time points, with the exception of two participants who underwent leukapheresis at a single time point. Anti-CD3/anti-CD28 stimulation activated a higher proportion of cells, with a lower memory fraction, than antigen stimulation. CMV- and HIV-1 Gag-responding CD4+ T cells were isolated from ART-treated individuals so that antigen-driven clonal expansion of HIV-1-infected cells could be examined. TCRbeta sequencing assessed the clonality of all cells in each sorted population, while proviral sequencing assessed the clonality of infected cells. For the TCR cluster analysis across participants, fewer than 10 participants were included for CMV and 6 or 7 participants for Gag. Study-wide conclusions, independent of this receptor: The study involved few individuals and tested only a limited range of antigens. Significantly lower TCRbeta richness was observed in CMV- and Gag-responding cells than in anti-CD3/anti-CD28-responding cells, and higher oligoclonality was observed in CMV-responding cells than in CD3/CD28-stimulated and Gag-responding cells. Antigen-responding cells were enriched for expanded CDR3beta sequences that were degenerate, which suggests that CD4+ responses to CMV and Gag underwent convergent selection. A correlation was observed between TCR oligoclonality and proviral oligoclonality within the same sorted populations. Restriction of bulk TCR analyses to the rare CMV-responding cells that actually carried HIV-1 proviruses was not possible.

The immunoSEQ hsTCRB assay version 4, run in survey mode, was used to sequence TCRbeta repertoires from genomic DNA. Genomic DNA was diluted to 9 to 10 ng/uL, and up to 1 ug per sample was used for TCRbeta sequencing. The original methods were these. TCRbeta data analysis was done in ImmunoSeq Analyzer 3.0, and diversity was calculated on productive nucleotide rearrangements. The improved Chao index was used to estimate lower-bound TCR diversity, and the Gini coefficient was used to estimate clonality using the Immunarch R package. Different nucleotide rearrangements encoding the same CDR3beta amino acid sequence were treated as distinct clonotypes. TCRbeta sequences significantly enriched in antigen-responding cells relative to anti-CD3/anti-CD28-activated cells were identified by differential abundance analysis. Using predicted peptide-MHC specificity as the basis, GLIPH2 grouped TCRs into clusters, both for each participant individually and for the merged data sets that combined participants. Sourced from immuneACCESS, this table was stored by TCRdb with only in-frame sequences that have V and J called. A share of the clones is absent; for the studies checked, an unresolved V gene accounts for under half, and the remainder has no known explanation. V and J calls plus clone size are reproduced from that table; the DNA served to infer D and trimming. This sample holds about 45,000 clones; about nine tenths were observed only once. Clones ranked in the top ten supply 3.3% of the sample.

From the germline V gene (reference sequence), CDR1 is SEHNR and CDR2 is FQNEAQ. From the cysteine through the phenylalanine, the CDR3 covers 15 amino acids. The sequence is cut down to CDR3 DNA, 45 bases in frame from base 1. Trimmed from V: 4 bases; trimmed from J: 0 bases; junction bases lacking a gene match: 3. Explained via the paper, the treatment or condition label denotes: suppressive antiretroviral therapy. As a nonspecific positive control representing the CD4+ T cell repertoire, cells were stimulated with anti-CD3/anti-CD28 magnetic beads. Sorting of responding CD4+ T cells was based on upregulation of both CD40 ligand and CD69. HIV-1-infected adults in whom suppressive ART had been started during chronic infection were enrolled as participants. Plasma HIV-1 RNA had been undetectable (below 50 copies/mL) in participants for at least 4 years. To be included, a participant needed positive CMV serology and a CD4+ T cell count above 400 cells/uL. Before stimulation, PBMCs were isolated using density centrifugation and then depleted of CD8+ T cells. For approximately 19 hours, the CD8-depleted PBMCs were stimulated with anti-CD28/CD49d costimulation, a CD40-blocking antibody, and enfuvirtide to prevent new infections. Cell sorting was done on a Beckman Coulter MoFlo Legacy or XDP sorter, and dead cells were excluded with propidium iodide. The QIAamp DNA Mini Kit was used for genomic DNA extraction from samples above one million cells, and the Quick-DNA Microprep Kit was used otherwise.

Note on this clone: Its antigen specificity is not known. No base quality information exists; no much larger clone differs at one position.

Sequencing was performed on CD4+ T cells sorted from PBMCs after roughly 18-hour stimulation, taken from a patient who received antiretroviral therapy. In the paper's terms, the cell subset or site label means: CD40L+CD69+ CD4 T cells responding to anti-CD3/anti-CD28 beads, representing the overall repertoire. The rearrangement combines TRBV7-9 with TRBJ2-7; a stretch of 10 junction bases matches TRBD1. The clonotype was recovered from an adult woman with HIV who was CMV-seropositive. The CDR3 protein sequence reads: CASSWDRGSSYEQYF. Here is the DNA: TGTGCCAGCAGCTGGGACAGGGGATCCTCCTACGAGCAGTACTTC. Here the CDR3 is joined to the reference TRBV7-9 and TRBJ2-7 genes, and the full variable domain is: DTGVSQNPRHKITKRGQNVTFRCDPISEHNRLYWYRQTLGQGPEFLTYFQNEAQLEKSRLLSDRFSAERPKGSFSTLEIQRTEQGDSAMYLCASSWDRGSSYEQYFGPGTRLTVT.